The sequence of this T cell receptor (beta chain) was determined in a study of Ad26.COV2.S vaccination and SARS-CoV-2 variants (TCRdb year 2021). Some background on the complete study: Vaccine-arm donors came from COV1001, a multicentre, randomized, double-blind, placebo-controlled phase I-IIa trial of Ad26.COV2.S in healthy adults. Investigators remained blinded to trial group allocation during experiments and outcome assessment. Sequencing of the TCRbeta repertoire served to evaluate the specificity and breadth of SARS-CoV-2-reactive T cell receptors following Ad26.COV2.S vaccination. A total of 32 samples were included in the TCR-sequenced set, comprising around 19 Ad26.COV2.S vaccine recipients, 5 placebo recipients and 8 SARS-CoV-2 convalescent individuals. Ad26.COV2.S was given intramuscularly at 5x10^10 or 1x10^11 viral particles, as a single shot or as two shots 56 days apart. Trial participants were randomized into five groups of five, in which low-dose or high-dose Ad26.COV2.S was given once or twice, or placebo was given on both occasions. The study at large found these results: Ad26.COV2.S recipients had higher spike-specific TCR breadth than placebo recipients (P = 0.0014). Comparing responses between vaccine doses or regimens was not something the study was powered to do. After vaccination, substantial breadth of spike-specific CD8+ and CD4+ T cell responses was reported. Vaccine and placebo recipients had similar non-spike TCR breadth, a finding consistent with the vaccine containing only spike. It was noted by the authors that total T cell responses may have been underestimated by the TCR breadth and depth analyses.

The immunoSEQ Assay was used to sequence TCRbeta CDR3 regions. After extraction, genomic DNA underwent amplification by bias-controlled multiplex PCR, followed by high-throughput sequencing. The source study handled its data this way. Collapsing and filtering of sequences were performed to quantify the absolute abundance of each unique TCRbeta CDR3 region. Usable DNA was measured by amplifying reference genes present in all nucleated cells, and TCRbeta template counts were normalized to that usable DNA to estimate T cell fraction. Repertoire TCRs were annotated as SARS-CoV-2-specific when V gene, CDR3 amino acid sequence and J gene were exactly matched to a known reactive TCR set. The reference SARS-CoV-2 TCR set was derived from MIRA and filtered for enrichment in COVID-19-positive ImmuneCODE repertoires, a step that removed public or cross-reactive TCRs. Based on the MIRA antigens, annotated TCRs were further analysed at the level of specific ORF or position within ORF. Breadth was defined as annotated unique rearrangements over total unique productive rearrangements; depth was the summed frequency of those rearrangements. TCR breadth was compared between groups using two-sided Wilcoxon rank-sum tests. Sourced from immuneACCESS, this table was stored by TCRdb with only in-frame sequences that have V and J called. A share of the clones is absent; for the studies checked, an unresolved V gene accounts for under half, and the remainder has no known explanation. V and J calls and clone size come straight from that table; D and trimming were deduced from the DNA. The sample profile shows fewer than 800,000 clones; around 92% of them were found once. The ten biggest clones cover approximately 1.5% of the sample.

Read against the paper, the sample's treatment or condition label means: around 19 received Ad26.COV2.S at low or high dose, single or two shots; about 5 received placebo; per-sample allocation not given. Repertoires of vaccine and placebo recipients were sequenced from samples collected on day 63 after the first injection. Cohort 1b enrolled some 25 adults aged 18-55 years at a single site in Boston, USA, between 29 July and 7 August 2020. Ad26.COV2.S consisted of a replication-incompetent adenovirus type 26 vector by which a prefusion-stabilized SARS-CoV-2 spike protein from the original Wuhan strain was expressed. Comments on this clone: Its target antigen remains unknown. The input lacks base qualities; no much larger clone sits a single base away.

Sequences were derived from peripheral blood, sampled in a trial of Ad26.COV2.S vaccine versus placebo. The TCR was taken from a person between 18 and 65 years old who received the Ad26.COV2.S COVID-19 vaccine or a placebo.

CDR3 region: CATSGLYSNQPQHF. The nucleotide sequence reads TGTGCCACATCAGGGCTATATAGCAATCAGCCCCAGCATTTT. The chain employs TRBV2 and TRBJ1-5, and TRBD1 may be the D gene, going by 5 matching bases. CDR1 and CDR2, per the germline V gene, are SNHLY and FYNNEI. V and J lose 10 bases and 0 bases, and a span of 13 bases separates them. The CDR3 spans 14 residues, from the cysteine through the phenylalanine. Only the CDR3 portion is preserved as DNA: 42 bases, with reading frame beginning at the first base.